Sequencing of this T cell receptor (beta chain) was carried out in a study of blood T cell repertoires in COVID-19. The overall study: Sample material is recorded as cDNA or gDNA derived from T cells, B-cell-depleted T cells, or PBMCs.

V trimming: 6 bases; J trimming: 4 bases; junction bases outside the gene matches: 9. The CDR3 spans 15 residues. The germline CDR1 and CDR2 sequences are MNHEY and SVGAGI. The repertoire was sequenced with immunoSEQ multiplex PCR; TCRdb's copy has only in-frame clones and lacks some. The data show roughly 260,000 clones, 88% seen once. This receptor was obtained from a woman in her thirties or forties who had recovered from COVID-19. Sequencing was done on a sample of peripheral blood. The rearrangement uses TRBV6-5 and TRBJ2-7, with 10 positions matching TRBD2. CDR3 nucleotides: TGTGCCAGCAGCCGACTAGCGGGCGGAACTTACGAGCAGTACTTC. Its translation: CASSRLAGGTYEQYF.